This T cell receptor beta chain is from a study of tumor-infiltrating lymphocytes in glioblastoma multiforme. Germline CDR1 ENHRY, CDR2 SYGVKD. V lost 3 bases, J lost 7 bases, and 1 base stayed unmatched. This CDR3 contains 13 residues. Study findings and constraints: Only one glioblastoma patient had TCR and mutation analysis. No surface-marker sorting into functional T cell subtypes was done.

Relative to its sample, this clonotype is medium-sized. Its cognate antigen is unknown. TCRB libraries came from RNA via three nested multiplex PCR rounds. Input was 0.5 ug total RNA, reverse-transcribed with a C-beta primer. Unique molecular identifiers were not described for the libraries. Each CDR3 protein gets one entry after TCRdb re-called the multiplex PCR reads with MiXCR. This repertoire shows around 10,000 distinct CDR3 sequences, about 70% found once; its top ten account for roughly 30%. The chain recombines TRBV10-3 with TRBJ2-4, with 9 bases that match TRBD1. Input material: brain tumor tissue. This sequence originates from a male donor with glioblastoma. The CDR3 here is CAISEDRGNIQYF. The DNA for the CDR3 is TGTGCCATCAGTGAAGACAGGGGGAACATTCAGTACTTC.